These 29 T cell receptor beta chains originate from one sample sequenced in a study of OX40 agonist ivuxolimab in advanced cancers. Assay: immunoSEQ multiplex PCR; the TCRdb copy retains only in-frame clones and omits some. This table has 55,000 to 80,000 clones, roughly 85% appearing once. The sequencing used CD4+ or CD8+ T cells sorted from blood, collected in a trial of the OX40 agonist ivuxolimab. The receptor set was obtained from an adult with an advanced solid tumor such as melanoma, head and neck, liver or kidney cancer.

The gene calls are TRBV30 and TRBJ2-2, with TRBD2 matching over 8 bases. The CDR3 is 14 residues long. Germline V gives CDR1 GTSNPN, CDR2 SVGIG (reference sequence). After removal of 1 base from V and 5 bases from J, the junction contained 3 bases not matched to a gene. In DNA, the CDR3 is TGTGCCTGGAGTGCCGGGGGGGGGACCGGGGAGCTGTTTTTT. Encoded protein: CAWSAGGGTGELFF.

The CDR3 is CASSKRTGGNTGELFF. Written as DNA, the CDR3 is TGCGCCAGCAGCAAACGGACAGGGGGGAACACCGGGGAGCTGTTTTTT. The V gene is TRBV4-1, the J gene TRBJ2-2, with TRBD1 matching over 10 bases. Germline CDR1 MGHRA, CDR2 YSYEKL. The CDR3 is made up of 16 amino acids. J was trimmed by 1 base and V by 5 bases; bases with no gene match: 4.

The chain employs TRBV30 and TRBJ1-2; D not resolved. The V gene's germline CDR1 is GTSNPN and CDR2 SVGIG (reference sequence). The CDR3 has 13 residues. V gave up 0 bases and J gave up 8 bases, with 13 bases separating them. CDR3 coding DNA: TGTGCCTGGAGTGTACGCGACAATGGGGGCTACACCTTC. As protein: CAWSVRDNGGYTF.

V usage is TRBV11-1 and J usage is TRBJ2-2; no clear D gene. V gave up 4 bases and J gave up 2 bases, with 5 bases separating them. CDR3 length: 13 amino acids. Germline-derived CDR1 and CDR2 are SGHAT and FQDESV (reference sequence). The CDR3 spells CASSSKNTGELFF. In DNA, the CDR3 is TGTGCCAGCAGCTCAAAAAACACCGGGGAGCTGTTTTTT.

The V gene is TRBV29-1, the J gene TRBJ1-2; tentatively, D is TRBD1 (5 bases). Germline loops: CDR1 SQVTM, CDR2 ANQGSEA. This CDR3 region has 16 residues. The V and J ends lost 4 bases and 1 base respectively, with 19 bases between them. The CDR3 loop reads CSVAGTDQRDNYGYTF. Written as DNA, the CDR3 is TGCAGCGTTGCCGGGACGGACCAAAGAGATAACTATGGCTACACCTTC.

This chain uses TRBV7-2 with TRBJ1-2; D gene unclear. This CDR3 contains 15 residues. V was clipped by 0 bases and J by 1 base, with 9 bases between them. Germline assignment: CDR1 SGHTA and CDR2 FQGNSA. The CDR3 spells CASSLAPGFNYGYTF. Written as DNA, the CDR3 is TGTGCCAGCAGCTTAGCCCCGGGATTTAACTATGGCTACACCTTC.

This sequence joins TRBV10-3 and TRBJ1-3, with 7 nucleotides matching TRBD1. CDR1 ENHRY and CDR2 SYGVKD come from the germline V gene. This CDR3 spans 17 amino acids. V dropped 11 bases and J dropped 1; count of bases not matched to a gene: 17. In nucleotides, the CDR3 is TGTGCCGCTCAGACAGGGAAACAAATTATTTCTGGAAACACCATATATTTT. Translated, it gives CAAQTGKQIISGNTIYF.

This sequence joins TRBV19 and TRBJ1-5; D possibly corresponds to TRBD1 (5 bases). Between the trimmed V and J ends, which lost 0 bases and 12 bases, there was a span of 9 bases. This CDR3 is 12 amino acids long. Germline V gene data show CDR1 as LNHDA and CDR2 as SQIVND (reference sequence). CDR3 amino acids: CASSIEDSFQHF. CDR3 nucleotide sequence: TGTGCCAGTAGTATAGAAGACAGCTTCCAGCATTTT.

This clone was detected a few times. This chain links TRBV4-2 with TRBJ1-2, with D perhaps matching TRBD1 (5 bases). V was shortened by 1 base and J by 0 bases, with 12 bases between the two germline ends. Germline values: CDR1 LGHNA, CDR2 YNFKEQ. The CDR3 extends over 16 amino acids. The CDR3: CASSQGGKNSNYGYTF. Written as DNA, the CDR3 is TGTGCCAGCAGCCAAGGGGGGAAGAATTCTAACTATGGCTACACCTTC.

This clone was observed a single time. The rearrangement uses TRBV10-3 and TRBJ2-3, with D perhaps matching TRBD2 (5 bases). Trimming cost V 7 bases and J 0 bases, with 14 bases left between them. CDR3 length: 15 amino acids. CDR1 and CDR2 from the germline V gene are ENHRY and SYGVKD. Here the CDR3 DNA reads TGTGCCATCACGGGTGCGGGCGGTAGCACAGATACGCAGTATTTT. Its protein is CAITGAGGSTDTQYF.

V gene TRBV19 combines with J gene TRBJ1-1; D call uncertain. The V end lost 6 bases, the J end lost 0 bases, and 11 bases lay between the germline ends. CDR3 length: 14 amino acids. Germline-derived CDR1 and CDR2 are LNHDA and SQIVND (reference sequence). In DNA, the CDR3 is TGTGCCAGTAGAGAAATAAACTTGAACACTGAAGCTTTCTTT. Its translation: CASREINLNTEAFF.

This chain links TRBV9 with TRBJ2-5; 9 positions agree with TRBD2. CDR3 length: 16 amino acids. The trim removed 4 bases at V and 5 bases at J, leaving 12 bases unmatched. Germline V gene lookup returns CDR1 SGDLS and CDR2 YYNGEE. This CDR3 is CASSPQRGRAGETQYF. CDR3 nucleotides: TGTGCCAGCAGCCCCCAGCGCGGGAGGGCCGGTGAGACCCAGTACTTC.

The chain has TRBV7-2 and TRBJ2-7; possibly TRBD1 for D (7 bases). The V end was cut by 0 bases, the J end by 6 bases, with 15 bases between. The germline V gene encodes CDR1 SGHTA and CDR2 FQGNSA. The CDR3 sequence is 15 residues long. DNA for the CDR3: TGTGCCAGCAGCTTAGCGCGTGGAGGGGGCCGCGAGCAGTACTTC. Its protein is CASSLARGGGREQYF.

The chain couples TRBV6-5 to TRBJ1-3; D not resolved. The CDR3 is 16 amino acids. V was cut by 0 bases and J by 1 base, with 10 bases left in between. CDR1 MNHEY and CDR2 SVGAGI come from the germline V gene. The CDR3 DNA follows: TGTGCCAGCAGTTACTCGTTTGTGGGATCTGGAAACACCATATATTTT. Its protein is CASSYSFVGSGNTIYF.

V usage is TRBV6-5 and J usage is TRBJ2-1; 7 nucleotides line up with TRBD2. With 5 bases clipped from V and 5 bases from J, the junction kept 9 bases outside the gene matches. The CDR3 has 15 amino acids. CDR1 is MNHEY and CDR2 is SVGAGI in the germline V gene. The CDR3 region has the DNA TGTGCCAGCAGTCCTCCCCCCCGGGGGGACAATGAGCAGTTCTTC. Translating it yields CASSPPPRGDNEQFF.

As for this clone: The junction does not match germline at one end; this may be a read error. The chain carries TRBV6-1 and TRBJ2-7, with D possibly being TRBD2 (5 bases). The CDR3 sequence is 15 residues long. Germline V CDR1 and CDR2: MNHNS, SASEGT. CDR3 residues: CASSRRMPGNPFEVF. In nucleotides, the CDR3 is TGTGCCAGCAGTAGACGAATGCCCGGGAACCCTTTTGAAGTCTTC.

The rearrangement joins TRBV5-1 to TRBJ2-1; D uncertain. The CDR3 sequence is 15 residues long. CDR1 and CDR2 (germline): SGHRS, YFSETQ. V was clipped by 2 bases and J by 3 bases, with 12 bases between them. Written as DNA, the CDR3 is TGCGCCAGCAGCTTAGGTCCGGCCCTCTACAATGAGCAGTTCTTC. Residues: CASSLGPALYNEQFF. Filled out from reference TRBV5-1 and TRBJ2-1, the complete variable domain reads KAGVTQTPRYLIKTRGQQVTLSCSPISGHRSVSWYQQTPGQGLQFLFEYFSETQRNKGNFPGRFSGRQFSNSRSEMNVSTLELGDSALYLCASSLGPALYNEQFFGPGTRLTVL.

The CDR3 spells CASSLGTMGLTEQYF. As DNA, the CDR3 is TGTGCCAGCAGCTTAGGGACTATGGGACTGACCGAGCAGTACTTC. J is TRBJ2-7 and V is TRBV7-7; a possible D gene is TRBD2 (6 bases). In germline, CDR1 is SSHAT, CDR2 FNYEAQ (reference sequence). The CDR3 length is 15 residues. Trimming pared 1 base from V and 6 bases from J, leaving 16 bases between.

The rearrangement joins TRBV5-1 to TRBJ2-3; a weak D match, TRBD2 (6 bases). V gave up 0 bases and J gave up 4 bases, with 18 bases separating them. The CDR3 length is 17 residues. Germline V gene data show CDR1 as SGHRS and CDR2 as YFSETQ. CDR3 sequence reads: CASSLAIDSGTADTQYF. The DNA of the CDR3 is TGCGCCAGCAGCTTGGCCATAGATAGCGGAACGGCAGATACGCAGTATTTT.

This chain links TRBV5-1 with TRBJ1-2; possible D gene TRBD1, 5 bases. CDR3 length: 15 residues. The V end was cut by 0 bases, the J end by 0 bases, with 9 bases between. Per germline, CDR1 SGHRS and CDR2 YFSETQ. The chain's CDR3 is CASSLGRGTNYGYTF. In DNA, the CDR3 is TGCGCCAGCAGCTTGGGAAGGGGTACTAACTATGGCTACACCTTC.

This clone was recorded at least ten times. This sequence joins TRBV4-3 and TRBJ1-6, with D perhaps TRBD1 (5 bases). Per the germline V gene, CDR1 is LGHNA and CDR2 is YSLEER. Between the trimmed V and J ends, which lost 0 bases and 8 bases, there was a span of 11 bases. There are 15 residues in the CDR3. CDR3 region: CASSQETRADSPLHF. Written as DNA, the CDR3 is TGCGCCAGCAGCCAAGAGACCAGGGCTGATTCACCCCTCCACTTT.

V usage is TRBV18 and J usage is TRBJ1-2; TRBD1 aligns across 9 bases. The germline V gene has CDR1 KGHSH and CDR2 LQKENI. CDR3 length: 16 residues. Unmatched junction bases numbered 9, after V lost 3 bases and J lost 4 bases. The CDR3 region has the DNA TGTGCCAGCTCACCTTACGACAGGGGGTTCCCCTATGGCTACACCTTC. Amino acids: CASSPYDRGFPYGYTF.

The chain recombines TRBV2 with TRBJ2-3, with D perhaps matching TRBD2 (6 bases). The CDR3 is 17 residues long. V lost 2 bases, J lost 0 bases, and 15 bases lay in between. Germline CDR1 and CDR2: SNHLY and FYNNEI. The CDR3 DNA reads TGTGCCAGCAGTGAACCGGCGGGATGGGCTAGCACAGATACGCAGTATTTT. It yields the protein CASSEPAGWASTDTQYF.

This rearrangement joins TRBV9 to TRBJ1-4; no firm D call. V lost 4 bases and J lost 8, with 18 bases in between. This CDR3 is built from 15 residues. Germline values: CDR1 SGDLS, CDR2 YYNGEE. The CDR3 loop is CASSPSPRREEKLFF. As DNA, the CDR3 is TGTGCCAGCAGCCCGAGCCCCAGGAGGGAAGAAAAACTGTTTTTT.

This clone was found once. The chain links TRBV15 to TRBJ2-7, with D hard to call. This CDR3 has 16 amino acids. Trimming removed 0 bases from V and 2 bases from J, with 14 bases in between. Germline CDR1 is LNHNV and CDR2 is YYDKDF (reference sequence). The CDR3 protein is CATSRDYNSLTYEQYF. CDR3 DNA: TGTGCCACCAGCAGAGATTATAACAGCTTGACCTACGAGCAGTACTTC.

The chain has TRBV6-6 and TRBJ1-5, with D uncertain. The germline V gene encodes CDR1 MNHNY and CDR2 SVGAGI (reference sequence). This CDR3 is 14 amino acids long. V lost 5 bases and J lost 2, with 10 bases in between. As DNA, the CDR3 is TGTGCCAGCAGTGATTCAGGTGGCAATCAGCCCCAGCATTTT. Amino acids: CASSDSGGNQPQHF.

This chain links TRBV2 with TRBJ2-2; 7 bases match TRBD1. This CDR3 has 14 residues. V trimming: 7 bases; J trimming: 4 bases; junction bases outside the gene matches: 6. The germline V gene has CDR1 SNHLY and CDR2 FYNNEI. The DNA for the CDR3 is TGTGCCAGCATTAGGGGGCGGATCACCGGGGAGCTGTTTTTT. It is translated as CASIRGRITGELFF. The full variable domain, with the rest looked up from reference TRBV2 and TRBJ2-2, is EPEVTQTPSHQVTQMGQEVILRCVPISNHLYFYWYRQILGQKVEFLVSFYNNEISEKSEIFDDQFSVERPDGSNFTLKIRSTKLEDSAMYFCASIRGRITGELFFGEGSRLTVL.

This sequence joins TRBV4-2 and TRBJ2-5; D unresolved. Between the trimmed V and J ends, which lost 0 bases and 5 bases, there was a span of 10 bases. The CDR3 has 14 amino acids. The germline V gene encodes CDR1 LGHNA and CDR2 YNFKEQ. In DNA, the CDR3 is TGTGCCAGCAGCCAAGATCGAAGAGGCGAGACCCAGTACTTC. Residues: CASSQDRRGETQYF.

J is TRBJ2-1 and V is TRBV7-9, with 10 bases fitting TRBD2. V was pared by 1 base and J by 3 bases, with 3 bases of the junction left unmatched. The CDR3 sequence is 16 residues long. CDR1 is SEHNR and CDR2 is FQNEAQ in the germline V gene (reference sequence). The CDR3 sequence: CASSLGGLAYYNEQFF. CDR3 nucleotides: TGTGCCAGCAGCTTAGGGGGACTAGCGTACTACAATGAGCAGTTCTTC. The variable domain in full, completed from reference TRBV7-9 and TRBJ2-1, reads DTGVSQNPRHKITKRGQNVTFRCDPISEHNRLYWYRQTLGQGPEFLTYFQNEAQLEKSRLLSDRFSAERPKGSFSTLEIQRTEQGDSAMYLCASSLGGLAYYNEQFFGPGTRLTVL.